The present T cell receptor (beta chain) was sequenced within a study of blood T cell repertoires in COVID-19. Overall study: COVID-19 samples collected from the United States, Italy and Spain covered acute and convalescent phases. PBMCs, B-cell-depleted T cells, or T cells were the source of the cDNA or gDNA that made up the material.

TCRdb's table, derived via immunoSEQ multiplex PCR, lists solely in-frame clones and lacks some. The sample has some 180,000 clones, roughly 84% seen once; the top ten hold approximately 10%. Sequencing was done on a sample of peripheral blood. This clonotype was obtained from a man aged 65 to 79 with active or convalescent COVID-19.

The CDR3 is CASSPLRGDNTEAFF. The CDR3 coding sequence is TGTGCCAGCTCACCCCTCCGGGGAGATAACACTGAAGCTTTCTTT. The chain joins TRBV18 to TRBJ1-1; D unclear. This CDR3 is built from 15 residues. Germline V gene data show CDR1 as KGHSH and CDR2 as LQKENI. V lost 3 bases and J lost 2, with 13 bases in between.